This T cell receptor beta chain originates from a study of CD8 T cells in Susac syndrome. Overall study: Among sequenced Susac syndrome patients, about 6 had active disease and fewer than ten were in remission.

V was clipped by 4 bases and J by 7 bases, with 14 bases between them. The CDR3 is 14 amino acids. After extraction with the RNeasy kit, roughly 0.5 to 1 ug of the RNA was reverse transcribed using random hexamers. MiXCR, applied by TCRdb to the immunoSEQ multiplex PCR reads, yields one record per CDR3 protein. This repertoire shows some 150,000 distinct CDR3 sequences, approximately 95% found once; its top ten account for over 0.075%. Patients with Susac syndrome showed fulfilment of recently defined diagnostic criteria for definite or probable disease. This sequence joins TRBV23-1 and TRBJ1-5; D is possibly TRBD1 (5 bases). TRBV23-1 is sorted into the ORF group, with uncertain function. This TCR was recovered from a human donor with Susac syndrome. Sequencing input: CD4+ T cells from PBMCs. CDR3 nucleotide sequence: TGCGCCAGCAGTCGCGGACATTGGGGACAGCCCCAGCATTTT. Translating gives CASSRGHWGQPQHF.